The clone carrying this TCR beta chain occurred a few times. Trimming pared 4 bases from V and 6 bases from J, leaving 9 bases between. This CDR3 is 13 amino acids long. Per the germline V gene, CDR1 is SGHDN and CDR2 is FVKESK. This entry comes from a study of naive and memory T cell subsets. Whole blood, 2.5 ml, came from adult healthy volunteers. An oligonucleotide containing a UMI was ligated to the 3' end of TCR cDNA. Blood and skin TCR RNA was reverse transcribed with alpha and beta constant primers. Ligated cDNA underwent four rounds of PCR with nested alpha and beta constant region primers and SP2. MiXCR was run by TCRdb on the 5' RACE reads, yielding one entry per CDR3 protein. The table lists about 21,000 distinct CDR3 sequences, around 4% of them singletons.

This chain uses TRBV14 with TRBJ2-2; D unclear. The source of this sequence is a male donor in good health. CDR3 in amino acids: CASSPVWPGELFF. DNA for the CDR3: TGTGCCAGCAGCCCAGTCTGGCCCGGGGAGCTGTTTTTT.